This T cell receptor beta chain was profiled in a study of CD8 T cells in ankylosing spondylitis. Broader study findings: Within ankylosing spondylitis blood, a TCR beta motif made up of under 10 highly homologous variants appeared to be characteristic.

The CDR3 is 15 residues long. Germline loops: CDR1 MDHEN, CDR2 SYDVKM. Trimming took 2 bases from V and 4 from J, leaving 12 bases between them. On this clonotype itself: Its antigen remains unknown.

TCRdb itself ran the 5' RACE reads through MiXCR, one entry per CDR3 protein. The sample carries a few hundred thousand distinct CDR3 sequences, 20% to 25% recorded once. The V call is TRBV28, the J call TRBJ1-3; possibly TRBD1 for D (6 bases). Specimen: blood, either unsorted or a sorted T cell fraction (not recorded which). This clonotype originated in a male donor with ankylosing spondylitis. The CDR3 nucleotides read TGTGCCAGCAGTTTACAGCCAGGGGCCGGAAACACCATATATTTT. This codes for CASSLQPGAGNTIYF.